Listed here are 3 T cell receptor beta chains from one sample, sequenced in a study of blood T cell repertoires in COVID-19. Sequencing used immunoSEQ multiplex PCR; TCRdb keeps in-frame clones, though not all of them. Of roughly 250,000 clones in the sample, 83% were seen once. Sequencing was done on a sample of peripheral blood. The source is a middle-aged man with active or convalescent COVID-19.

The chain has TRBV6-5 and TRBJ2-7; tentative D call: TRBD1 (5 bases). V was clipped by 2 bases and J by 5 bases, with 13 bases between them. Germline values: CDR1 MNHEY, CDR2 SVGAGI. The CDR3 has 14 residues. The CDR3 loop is CASSYGSGSHEQYF. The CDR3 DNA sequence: TGTGCCAGCAGTTACGGGTCAGGGTCCCACGAGCAGTACTTC.

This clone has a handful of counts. CDR3: CASSPIRQPQHF. The CDR3 region has the DNA TGTGCCAGCAGTCCAATCAGGCAGCCCCAGCATTTT. The rearrangement joins TRBV12-3 or TRBV12-4 to TRBJ1-5, with D unclear. This CDR3 has 12 residues. The V end was cut by 5 bases, the J end by 7 bases, with 9 bases between.

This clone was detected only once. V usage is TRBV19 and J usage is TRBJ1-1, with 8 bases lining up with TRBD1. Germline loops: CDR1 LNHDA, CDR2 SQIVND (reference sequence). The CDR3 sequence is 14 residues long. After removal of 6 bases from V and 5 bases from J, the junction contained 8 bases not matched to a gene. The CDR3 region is CASRDPDRVTEAFF. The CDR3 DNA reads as TGTGCCAGTAGGGACCCGGACAGGGTAACTGAAGCTTTCTTT.